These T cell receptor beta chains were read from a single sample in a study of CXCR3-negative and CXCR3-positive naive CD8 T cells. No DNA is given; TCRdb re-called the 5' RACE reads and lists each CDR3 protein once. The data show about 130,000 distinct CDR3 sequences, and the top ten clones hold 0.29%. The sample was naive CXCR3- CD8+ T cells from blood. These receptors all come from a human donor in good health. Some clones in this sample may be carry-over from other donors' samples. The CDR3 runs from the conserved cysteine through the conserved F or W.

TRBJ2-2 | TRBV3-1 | CASSQDAGELFF
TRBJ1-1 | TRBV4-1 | CASSKVADVMNTEAFF
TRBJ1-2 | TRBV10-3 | CAISAAGAINYGYTF
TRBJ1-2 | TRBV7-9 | CASSLRTGLDYGYTF
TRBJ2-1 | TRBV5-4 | CASRVGTPTSLAAYNEQFF
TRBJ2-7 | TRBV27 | CASSGEFSYEQYF
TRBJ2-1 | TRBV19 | CASIGSSYNEQFF
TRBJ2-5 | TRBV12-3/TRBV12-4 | CASSFAGRGTETQYF
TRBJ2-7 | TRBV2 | CASGETGPSYEQYF
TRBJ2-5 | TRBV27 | CASSLSETQYF
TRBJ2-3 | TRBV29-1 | CSVGHGQKRTDTQYF
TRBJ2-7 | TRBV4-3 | CASSQDLRVAPYEQYF
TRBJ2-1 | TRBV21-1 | CARTSGISKSSYNEQFF
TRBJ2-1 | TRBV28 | CASSQPRDRLLSYNEQFF
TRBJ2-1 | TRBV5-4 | CASSPSGRGLNEQFF
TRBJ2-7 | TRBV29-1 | CSVVGWGSYEQYF
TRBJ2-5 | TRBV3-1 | CASERDSEETQYF
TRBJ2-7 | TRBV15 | CATSRDSAGASYEQYF
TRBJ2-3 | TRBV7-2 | CASSLDYSDTQYF
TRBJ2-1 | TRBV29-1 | CSVDGVAGYGYGEQFF
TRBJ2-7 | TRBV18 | CASSPSREAIYEQYF
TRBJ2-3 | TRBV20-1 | CSGLPSGGESSTDTQYF
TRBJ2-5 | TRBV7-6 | CASSLESSQETQYF
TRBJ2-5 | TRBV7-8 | CASSLASWQQETQYF
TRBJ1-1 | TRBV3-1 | CASSQDVGHNTEAFF
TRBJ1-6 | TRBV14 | CASSHSTSSSYNSPLHF
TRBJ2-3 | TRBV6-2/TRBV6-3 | CASSYKGRSYTQYF
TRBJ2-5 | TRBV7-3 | CASSDLEGTQYF
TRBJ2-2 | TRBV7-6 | CASSPLVEDTGELFF
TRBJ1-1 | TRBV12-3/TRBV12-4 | CASSPRGGGGTEAFF
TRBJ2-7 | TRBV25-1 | CASSAPIGQTYEQYF
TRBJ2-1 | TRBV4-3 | CASSQDRLVGFNEQFF
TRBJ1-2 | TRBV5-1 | CASRLVQGGGYGYTF
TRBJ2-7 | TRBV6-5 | CASSYLRQGAGEQYF
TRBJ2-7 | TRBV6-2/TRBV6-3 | CASSYSRSSAYEQYF
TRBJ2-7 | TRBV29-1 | CSVETGSGTYEQYF
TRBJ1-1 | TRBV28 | CASSSWVEKMSTEAFF
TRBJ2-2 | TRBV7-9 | CASSPVGQGPTGELFF
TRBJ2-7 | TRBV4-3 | CASSQDRAGGTYEQYF
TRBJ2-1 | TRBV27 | CASGSYNEQFF
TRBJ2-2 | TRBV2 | CASSPMGLAGTGELFF
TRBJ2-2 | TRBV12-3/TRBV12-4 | CASSLGGVRSGELFF
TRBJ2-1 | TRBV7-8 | CASSLIDVAGGYVWNEQFF
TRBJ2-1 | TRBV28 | CASSLWSGVVNEQFF
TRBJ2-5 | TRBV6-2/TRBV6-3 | CASSYSTGVVETQYF
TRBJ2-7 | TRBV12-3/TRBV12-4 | CASSQGTPAYEQYF
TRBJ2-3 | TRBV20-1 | CSARDRQRESWDTQYF
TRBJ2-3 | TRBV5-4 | CASSSGLAGPDTQYF
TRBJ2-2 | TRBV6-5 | CASGGPTGELFF
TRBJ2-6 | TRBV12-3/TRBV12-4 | CASSPGLAGGSGANVLTF
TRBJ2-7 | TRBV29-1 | CSVVRELSYEQYF
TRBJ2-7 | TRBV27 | CASSPVGLQGNEQYF